A selection of T cell receptor beta chains follows, all from one sample in a study of control samples from healthy donors and cancer patients. This table comes from immunoSEQ multiplex PCR, and its TCRdb copy is limited to in-frame clones, with some not included. The sample yields around 170,000 clones, around 88% seen once. The sample comprised blood. These receptors were collected from a woman aged 25-40 years in good health. CDR3s include the opening cysteine and the closing phenylalanine or tryptophan. D genes are given only for firm matches. Rows give clone size only sometimes, using once, few, many, or a class for an expanded clone.

>.|TRBJ2-1|TRBV15|.
CATSRDPTGHNEQFF
TGTGCCACCAGCAGAGACCCAACGGGTCACAATGAGCAGTTCTTC
>.|TRBJ2-2|TRBV12-3/TRBV12-4|.
CASILGRGELFF
TGTGCCAGCATCCTAGGGAGGGGGGAGCTGTTTTTT
>.|TRBJ2-5|TRBV3-1/TRBV3-2|.
CASSQDKGWAWTQYF
TGTGCCAGCAGCCAAGACAAAGGGTGGGCGTGGACCCAGTACTTC
>.|TRBJ2-5|TRBV27|TRBD2
CASGRVFSGDGQETQYF
TGTGCCAGCGGGAGGGTCTTTTCGGGCGACGGTCAAGAGACCCAGTACTTC
>.|TRBJ1-1|TRBV5-6|TRBD1
CASSGDWTGGTEAFF
TGTGCCAGCAGCGGCGACTGGACAGGGGGCACTGAAGCTTTCTTT
>.|TRBJ2-3|TRBV5-1|TRBD2
CASSFSGRSTDTQYF
TGCGCCAGCAGCTTTAGCGGGAGAAGCACAGATACGCAGTATTTT
>.|TRBJ1-5|TRBV6-5|.
CASSYSSTGGPQHF
TGTGCCAGCAGTTACTCGAGTACAGGAGGGCCCCAGCATTTT
>.|TRBJ2-1|TRBV24-1|TRBD2
CATSDLSGGDEQFF
TGTGCCACCAGTGATTTGTCCGGGGGGGATGAGCAGTTCTTC
>.|TRBJ1-5|TRBV2|TRBD1
CASSLEGTGGQPQHF
TGTGCCAGCAGTCTAGAAGGGACAGGGGGTCAGCCCCAGCATTTT
>.|TRBJ1-2|TRBV3-1/TRBV3-2|.
CASSPGSYDYTF
TGTGCCAGCAGCCCCGGTTCCTACGACTACACCTTC
>.|TRBJ1-6|TRBV10-3|.
CAISDFDNSPLHF
TGTGCCATCAGTGATTTCGATAATTCACCCCTCCACTTT
>.|TRBJ2-5|TRBV27|TRBD2
CASRGGLVGQETQYF
TGTGCCAGCAGGGGGGGACTAGTTGGGCAAGAGACCCAGTACTTC
>.|TRBJ1-2|TRBV5-1|TRBD1
CASSLPGTGEGYTF
TGCGCCAGCAGCTTGCCAGGGACAGGGGAGGGCTACACCTTC
>.|TRBJ1-1|TRBV29-1|.
CSVGAGGGNTEAFF
TGCAGCGTGGGGGCAGGCGGGGGGAACACTGAAGCTTTCTTT
>.|TRBJ2-2|TRBV11-3|.
CASRLNTGELFF
TGTGCCAGCAGACTTAACACCGGGGAGCTGTTTTTT
>.|TRBJ1-3|TRBV13|TRBD1
CASSNSGTGGRNTIYF
TGTGCCAGCAGCAATTCCGGGACAGGGGGTAGAAACACCATATATTTT
>.|TRBJ1-6|TRBV5-6|.
CASSPRPGSPLHF
TGTGCCAGCAGCCCCCGGCCGGGGTCACCCCTCCACTTT
>.|TRBJ2-2|TRBV19|TRBD2
CASSITSGSNTGELFF
TGTGCCAGTAGTATTACTAGCGGGAGTAACACCGGGGAGCTGTTTTTT
>.|TRBJ2-1|TRBV20-1|.
CSAPRYNEQFF
TGCAGTGCCCCACGCTACAATGAGCAGTTCTTC
>.|TRBJ1-1|TRBV28|TRBD1
CASSSQGGANTEAFF
TGTGCCAGCTCCTCCCAGGGGGGGGCGAACACTGAAGCTTTCTTT
>.|TRBJ2-1|TRBV28|TRBD2
CASSPGLAGAVEQFF
TGTGCCAGCAGCCCGGGACTAGCGGGAGCAGTCGAGCAGTTCTTC
>.|TRBJ2-5|TRBV28|.
CASSLRETQYF
TGTGCCAGCAGTTTAAGGGAGACCCAGTACTTC
>once|TRBJ1-6|TRBV5-1|.
CASRPESTGRDNSPLHF
TGCGCCAGCAGGCCCGAATCCACGGGGAGAGACAATTCACCCCTCCACTTT
>.|TRBJ2-3|TRBV9|.
CASSVAGVSASTDTQYF
TGTGCCAGCAGCGTAGCTGGAGTATCCGCTAGCACAGATACGCAGTATTTT
>.|TRBJ1-1|TRBV6-1|.
CASSEILNTEAFF
TGTGCCAGCAGTGAAATTTTGAACACTGAAGCTTTCTTT
>.|TRBJ2-3|TRBV6-6|.
CASSPGGPAQYF
TGTGCCAGCAGTCCAGGGGGGCCGGCGCAGTATTTT
>.|TRBJ2-6|TRBV29-1|.
CSVAKGSGGANVLTF
TGCAGCGTTGCGAAGGGGTCTGGTGGGGCCAACGTCCTGACTTTC
>.|TRBJ2-7|TRBV28|TRBD1
CASSPPDRVFEQYF
TGTGCCAGCAGTCCCCCGGACAGGGTTTTTGAGCAGTACTTC
>.|TRBJ1-3|TRBV7-2|TRBD1
CASSLAGTGTGNTIYF
TGTGCCAGCAGCTTAGCCGGGACAGGGACTGGAAACACCATATATTTT
>.|TRBJ2-1|TRBV27|.
CASSLGRVGNEQFF
TGTGCCAGCAGTTTAGGAAGGGTAGGAAATGAGCAGTTCTTC
>.|TRBJ2-1|TRBV5-6|TRBD1
CASSFGTGNNEQFF
TGTGCCAGCAGCTTTGGGACAGGCAACAATGAGCAGTTCTTC
>.|TRBJ2-3|TRBV10-3|.
CAISEPGLTDTQYF
TGTGCCATCAGTGAGCCTGGACTCACAGATACGCAGTATTTT
>.|TRBJ2-7|TRBV19|TRBD2
CASRSSGSAYEQYF
TGTGCCAGTAGGTCAAGCGGGAGTGCGTACGAGCAGTACTTC
>.|TRBJ1-3|TRBV9|.
CASSPEIQGSGNTIYF
TGTGCCAGCAGCCCAGAGATACAGGGATCTGGAAACACCATATATTTT
>.|TRBJ2-1|TRBV10-3|.
CAISHVGTEQFF
TGTGCCATCAGTCACGTCGGGACAGAGCAGTTCTTC
>once|TRBJ1-1|TRBV5-1|TRBD1
CASSLWPTGGNTEAFF
TGCGCCAGCAGCTTGTGGCCGACAGGGGGAAACACTGAAGCTTTCTTT
>.|TRBJ2-1|TRBV4-1|.
CASSQKGGGNEQFF
TGCGCCAGCAGCCAAAAGGGGGGGGGCAATGAGCAGTTCTTC
>.|TRBJ2-2|TRBV29-1|TRBD2
CSVKPGLATGELFF
TGCAGCGTCAAACCGGGACTAGCAACCGGGGAGCTGTTTTTT
>.|TRBJ2-1|TRBV6-5|.
CASMRSADNEQFF
TGTGCCAGCATGAGGTCAGCGGACAATGAGCAGTTCTTC
>.|TRBJ1-1|TRBV3-1/TRBV3-2|.
CASSQDAGWDLNTEAFF
TGTGCCAGCAGCCAAGACGCCGGCTGGGACCTTAACACTGAAGCTTTCTTT
>.|TRBJ2-2|TRBV27|.
CASSRTDRSNTGELFF
TGTGCCAGCAGTCGAACTGACAGATCGAACACCGGGGAGCTGTTTTTT
>.|TRBJ2-7|TRBV7-9|.
CASSLGGGSSYEQYF
TGTGCCAGCAGCTTAGGTGGGGGGAGCTCCTACGAGCAGTACTTC
>.|TRBJ1-2|TRBV3-1/TRBV3-2|.
CASSHGDNYGYTF
TGTGCCAGCAGCCACGGCGATAACTATGGCTACACCTTC
>.|TRBJ1-6|TRBV2|.
CASSAGRDSPLHF
TGTGCCAGCAGTGCAGGGAGGGATTCACCCCTCCACTTT